One sample yielded the 18 T cell receptor beta chains listed below, sequenced in a study of T cells in Graves' hyperthyroidism and ophthalmopathy. Amplification of TCR beta CDR3 regions was performed using RNA transcripts as template. First-round RT-PCR targeting the TCR CDR3 was performed with the HTBI primer set. TCRdb recomputed calls from the multiplex PCR reads with MiXCR, one row per CDR3 protein. There are 700,000 or so distinct CDR3 sequences in the sample; around 15% occur only once, and around 8% lies in the top ten. Sequenced input: blood. Source of these receptors: a man in his late teens or twenties with Graves' hyperthyroidism.

This clonotype occurred many times. V usage is TRBV27 and J usage is TRBJ2-1, with D tentatively TRBD1 (6 bases). The CDR3 runs to 15 residues. Germline assignment: CDR1 MNHEY and CDR2 SMNVEV (reference sequence). Trimming shortened V by 6 bases and J by 2 bases, and 14 bases separated the two germline ends. The CDR3 spells CASSRDRPTYNEQFF. CDR3 in DNA: TGTGCCAGCAGCCGCGACAGGCCGACCTACAATGAGCAGTTCTTC.

This clonotype has more than one count but fewer than ten. The chain carries TRBV9 and TRBJ2-3; 10 positions agree with TRBD2. The CDR3 has 17 amino acids. Germline CDR1 reads SGDLS; CDR2 reads YYNGEE. V shed 1 base, J shed 4 bases, and the junction held 9 bases outside the gene matches. The CDR3 here is CASSVTSGRALSDTQYF. The CDR3 DNA reads as TGTGCCAGCAGCGTAACCAGCGGGAGGGCCCTGTCAGATACGCAGTATTTT.

This clonotype appeared many times. J is TRBJ1-1 and V is TRBV27; D remains unclear. The germline V and J ends were trimmed by 0 bases and 2 bases, with 13 bases remaining between them. CDR1 is MNHEY, CDR2 SMNVEV, per germline (reference sequence). This CDR3 has 16 residues. The CDR3 spells CASSLSVGILNTEAFF. The CDR3 DNA follows: TGTGCCAGCAGTTTATCGGTGGGAATCTTAAACACTGAAGCTTTCTTT.

The chain recombines TRBV20-1 with TRBJ2-3; no definite D call. CDR1 is DFQATT and CDR2 is SNEGSKA in the germline V gene (reference sequence). CDR3 length equals 13 residues. The V end lost 0 bases, the J end lost 2 bases, and 6 bases lay between the germline ends. The CDR3 loop is CSARELFTDTQYF. CDR3 DNA: TGCAGTGCTAGAGAACTTTTCACAGATACGCAGTATTTT.

V is TRBV7-2 and J is TRBJ2-7; 7 bases match TRBD1. The CDR3 length is 15 residues. The trim removed 5 bases at V and 9 bases at J, leaving 16 bases unmatched. Germline CDR1 and CDR2: SGHTA and FQGNSA. The CDR3 is CASSPDRASYYWQYF. CDR3 nucleotides: TGTGCCAGCAGCCCCGACAGGGCGTCCTACTACTGGCAGTACTTC.

This clonotype appeared many times. The genes are TRBV18 and TRBJ1-1; D possibly corresponds to TRBD1 (5 bases). Trimming removed 8 bases from V and 0 bases from J, with 16 bases in between. Per germline, CDR1 KGHSH and CDR2 LQKENI. The CDR3 consists of 15 residues. The DNA of the CDR3 is TGTGCCAGCACCGAAGAGGGGTTCGTGAACACTGAAGCTTTCTTT. Encoded protein: CASTEEGFVNTEAFF.

This clonotype appeared a few times. The rearrangement links TRBV7-2 to TRBJ2-3; tentative D call: TRBD2 (7 bases). The germline gives CDR1 SGHTA, CDR2 FQGNSA. The CDR3 contains 13 residues. Trimming shortened V by 0 bases and J by 12 bases, and 13 bases separated the two germline ends. CDR3 bases: TGTGCCAGCAGCTTAGCGGGGGGCGGGAGTCAGTATTTT. It is translated as CASSLAGGGSQYF. The variable domain in full, completed from reference TRBV7-2 and TRBJ2-3, reads GAGVSQSPSNKVTEKGKDVELRCDPISGHTALYWYRQSLGQGLEFLIYFQGNSAPDKSGLPSDRFSAERTGGSVSTLTIQRTQQEDSAVYLCASSLAGGGSQYFGPGTRLTVL.

This rearrangement joins TRBV5-1 to TRBJ2-2; tentatively, D is TRBD2 (5 bases). The CDR3 spans 15 residues. Trimming removed 5 bases from V and 6 bases from J, with 17 bases in between. In germline, CDR1 is SGHRS, CDR2 YFSETQ. The CDR3 nucleotides are TGCGCCAGCAGACAAAGACAAGAGGGAGCCGGGGAGCTGTTTTTT. It yields the protein CASRQRQEGAGELFF. The whole variable domain, filled in from reference TRBV5-1 and TRBJ2-2, reads KAGVTQTPRYLIKTRGQQVTLSCSPISGHRSVSWYQQTPGQGLQFLFEYFSETQRNKGNFPGRFSGRQFSNSRSEMNVSTLELGDSALYLCASRQRQEGAGELFFGEGSRLTVL.

This clonotype was seen repeatedly, ten times or more. The V call is TRBV29-1, the J call TRBJ2-1; D gene ambiguous. Trimming left V 4 bases short and J 1 base short, with 11 bases between. Germline CDR1 is SQVTM and CDR2 is ANQGSEA. The CDR3 runs 14 residues. In nucleotides, the CDR3 is TGCAGCGTTGGGAGCCACGCATCCTACAATGAGCAGTTCTTC. Translating gives CSVGSHASYNEQFF.

This clonotype appeared many times. The chain recombines TRBV6-1 with TRBJ2-1; 10 nucleotides match TRBD1. Per the germline V gene, CDR1 is MNHNS and CDR2 is SASEGT. The CDR3 covers 15 residues. With 5 bases clipped from V and 2 bases from J, the junction kept 3 bases outside the gene matches. CDR3 nucleotides: TGTGCCAGCAGTTCGGGACAGGGGACCTACAATGAGCAGTTCTTC. It is translated as CASSSGQGTYNEQFF.

As to this clonotype: Without the conserved terminal phenylalanine or tryptophan, this CDR3 likely stems from a read error. The CDR3 region has the DNA TGTGCCAGCAGTTTAGGGGGGTCCACAGATACGCAGTATCTT. Its protein is CASSLGGSTDTQYL. The V call is TRBV12-3 or TRBV12-4, the J call TRBJ2-3; possibly TRBD1 or TRBD2 for D (5 bases each). Trimming left V 1 base short and J 2 bases short, with 7 bases between. This CDR3 is 14 amino acids long.

This clonotype was found many times. The J gene is TRBJ2-7, the V gene TRBV15; perhaps TRBD2 as D (6 bases). This CDR3 has 14 residues. V shed 4 bases and J shed 1 base, with 11 bases lying between them. Germline CDR1 LNHNV, CDR2 YYDKDF (reference sequence). In DNA, the CDR3 is TGTGCCACCAGCAAGTACGGGAGATCCTACGAGCAGTACTTC. Residues: CATSKYGRSYEQYF. Using reference TRBV15 and TRBJ2-7 for the parts outside the CDR3, the full variable domain is DAMVIQNPRYQVTQFGKPVTLSCSQTLNHNVMYWYQQKSSQAPKLLFHYYDKDFNNEADTPDNFQSRRPNTSFCFLDIRSPGLGDTAMYLCATSKYGRSYEQYFGPGTRLTVT.

This clonotype came up a few times. This chain joins TRBV29-1 and TRBJ1-2, with a possible D match to TRBD1 (5 bases). With 2 bases removed from V and 4 bases from J, the gap between germline ends came to 17 bases. The germline V gene has CDR1 SQVTM and CDR2 ANQGSEA. This CDR3 is 15 amino acids long. CDR3 DNA: TGCAGCGTTGAATCGGCAGGGAATAGCGGCTATGGCTACACCTTC. Translated, it gives CSVESAGNSGYGYTF.

This clonotype was detected only a few times. The genes are TRBV29-1 and TRBJ1-2; D ambiguous. Germline lookup yields CDR1 SQVTM and CDR2 ANQGSEA. The CDR3 covers 14 residues. Trimming pared 7 bases from V and 0 bases from J, leaving 15 bases between. The CDR3 loop reads CSAEVVGANYGYTF. The CDR3, as DNA: TGCAGCGCCGAGGTGGTCGGGGCTAACTATGGCTACACCTTC. The whole variable domain, remainder taken from reference TRBV29-1 and TRBJ1-2, is SAVISQKPSRDICQRGTSLTIQCQVDSQVTMMFWYRQQPGQSLTLIATANQGSEATYESGFVIDKFPISRPNLTFSTLTVSNMSPEDSSIYLCSAEVVGANYGYTFGSGTRLTVV.

The chain joins TRBV4-1 to TRBJ2-5; 8 bases line up with TRBD1. There are 17 residues in the CDR3. Trimming at V came to 2 bases and at J to 3 bases, leaving 11 bases not matched to a gene. CDR1 is MGHRA, CDR2 YSYEKL, per germline. The DNA of the CDR3 is TGCGCCAGCAGCCAAACGGGGTTCGGACAGGGAAAAGAGACCCAGTACTTC. Encoded protein: CASSQTGFGQGKETQYF.

This clonotype was detected a few times. The CDR3 region is CASSVSGGLLSGANVLTF. The CDR3 region has the DNA TGTGCCAGCAGCGTAAGCGGGGGCTTGCTCTCTGGGGCCAACGTCCTGACTTTC. The chain combines TRBV9 with TRBJ2-6, with TRBD2 matching 8 bases. Looked up from germline, CDR1 is SGDLS and CDR2 is YYNGEE. J lost 0 bases, V lost 1 base, and 6 bases had no gene match. The CDR3 sequence is 18 residues long.

This clonotype showed up many times. The rearrangement joins TRBV19 to TRBJ1-2, with D perhaps TRBD1 (6 bases). The germline gives CDR1 LNHDA, CDR2 SQIVND (reference sequence). Trimming removed 6 bases from V and 4 bases from J, with 18 bases in between. The CDR3 covers 15 residues. The CDR3 here is CASSHTQGGGYGYTF. CDR3 bases: TGTGCCAGTAGCCATACACAGGGCGGGGGCTATGGCTACACCTTC.

The table lists this clonotype with many counts. The chain uses TRBV6-1 and TRBJ2-3; D is unresolved. This CDR3 comprises 11 residues. Between the trimmed V and J ends, which lost 7 bases and 5 bases, there was a span of 7 bases. The germline V gene has CDR1 MNHNS and CDR2 SASEGT. The CDR3 region is CASTLGDTQYF. The CDR3 nucleotides are TGTGCCAGCACCTTGGGAGATACGCAGTATTTT.